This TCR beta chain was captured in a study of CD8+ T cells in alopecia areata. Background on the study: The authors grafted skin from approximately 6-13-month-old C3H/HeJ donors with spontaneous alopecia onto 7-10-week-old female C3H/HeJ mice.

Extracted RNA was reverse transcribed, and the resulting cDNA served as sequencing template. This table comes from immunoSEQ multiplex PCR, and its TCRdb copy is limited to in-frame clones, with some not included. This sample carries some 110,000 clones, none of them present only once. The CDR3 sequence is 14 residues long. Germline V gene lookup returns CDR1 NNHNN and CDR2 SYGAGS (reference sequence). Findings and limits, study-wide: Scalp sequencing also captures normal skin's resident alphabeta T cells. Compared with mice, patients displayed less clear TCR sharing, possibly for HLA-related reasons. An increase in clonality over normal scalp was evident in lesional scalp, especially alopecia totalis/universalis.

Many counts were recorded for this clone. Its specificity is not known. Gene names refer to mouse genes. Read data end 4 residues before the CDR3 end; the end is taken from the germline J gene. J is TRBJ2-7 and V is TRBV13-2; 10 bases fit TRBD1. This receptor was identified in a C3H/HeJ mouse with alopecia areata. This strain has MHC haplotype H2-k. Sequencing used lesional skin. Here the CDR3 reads CASGDDGTGDEQYF. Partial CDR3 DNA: TGTGCCAGCGGTGATGACGGGACAGGGGAT.